These 10 T cell receptor beta chains originate from one sample sequenced in a study of blood T cell repertoires in COVID-19. Clones were read by immunoSEQ multiplex PCR, and TCRdb kept only the in-frame ones, dropping some. The sample includes approximately 65,000 clones, 89% seen only once; the top ten take roughly 5%. Material for sequencing was peripheral blood. The origin of the receptors is a woman in her forties or fifties with active COVID-19.

V usage is TRBV12-3 or TRBV12-4 and J usage is TRBJ1-1, with no clear D. Trimming took 2 bases from V and 8 from J, leaving 6 bases between them. The CDR3 sequence is 11 residues long. The CDR3 protein is CASSLTQEAFF. Written as DNA, the CDR3 is TGTGCCAGCAGTTTAACACAGGAAGCTTTCTTT.

J is TRBJ1-4 and V is TRBV30, with D possibly TRBD1 on 5 matching bases. The V end was cut by 0 bases, the J end by 8 bases, with 7 bases between. The V gene's germline CDR1 is GTSNPN and CDR2 SVGIG (reference sequence). The CDR3 consists of 12 residues. Here the CDR3 DNA reads TGTGCCTGGAGTGTTAGGGGCGAAAAACTGTTTTTT. This sequence encodes CAWSVRGEKLFF.

The sample holds a few counts of this clone. An end of the junction does not agree with germline; a read error may underlie this. The chain employs TRBV10-1 and TRBJ2-7; tentative D call: TRBD2 (6 bases). The germline CDR1 and CDR2 sequences are WNHNN and SYGVQD (reference sequence). The CDR3 length is 14 residues. CDR3 residues: CASSDGTSSSEQYF. CDR3 DNA sequence: TGCGCCAGCAGCGACGGGACTTCCTCCTCCGAGCAGTACTTC.

The rearrangement joins TRBV29-1 to TRBJ2-7; D might be TRBD2 (5 bases). Per germline, CDR1 SQVTM and CDR2 ANQGSEA. V was clipped by 7 bases and J by 6 bases, with 10 bases between them. The CDR3 consists of 10 residues. For the CDR3, the DNA is TGCAGCGCCAGCCGGGGCGAGCAGTACTTC. It is translated as CSASRGEQYF.

This clone showed up just once. V and J are TRBV5-6 and TRBJ1-4; 7 nucleotides line up with TRBD1. With V trimmed by 4 bases and J by 7 bases, 7 bases remained unmatched. The CDR3 runs 14 residues. Germline CDR1 and CDR2: SGHDT and YYEEEE. Here the CDR3 DNA reads TGTGCCAGCAGCAAGGGACAGAAGACTGAAAAACTGTTTTTT. Translating it yields CASSKGQKTEKLFF.

The chain carries TRBV19 and TRBJ1-6; D is perhaps TRBD1 (6 bases). Trimming cost V 5 bases and J 9 bases, with 14 bases left between them. Germline V gene sequence: CDR1 LNHDA, CDR2 SQIVND (reference sequence). This CDR3 is built from 14 residues. Written as DNA, the CDR3 is TGTGCCAGTAGTCCCCGACAGGCCGGTTCACCCCTCCACTTT. Translating it yields CASSPRQAGSPLHF.

The rearrangement links TRBV5-1 to TRBJ2-7, with a tentative D call TRBD2 (6 bases). The germline CDR1 and CDR2 sequences are SGHRS and YFSETQ. The CDR3 contains 14 residues. V was clipped by 4 bases and J by 4 bases, with 15 bases between them. This CDR3 is CASSPGGTAYEQYF. The CDR3 nucleotides are TGCGCCAGCAGCCCTGGCGGGACCGCTTACGAGCAGTACTTC.

V usage is TRBV3-1 (or the pseudogene TRBV3-2) and J usage is TRBJ2-2, with TRBD1 matching 11 bases. Germline V gene data show CDR1 as LGHDT and CDR2 as YNNKEL (reference sequence). The junction had 5 bases not matched to a gene; V was cut back by 1 base and J by 4 bases. This CDR3 has 17 residues. The CDR3 DNA sequence: TGTGCCAGCAGCCAAGCGGGGACAGGGGGGGTCACCGGGGAGCTGTTTTTT. Its translation: CASSQAGTGGVTGELFF.

V gene TRBV5-6 combines with J gene TRBJ2-3; 8 nucleotides agree with TRBD1. CDR3 size: 16 residues. Trimming removed 1 base from V and 1 base from J; junction bases left unmatched: 5. In germline, CDR1 is SGHDT, CDR2 YYEEEE. The CDR3 loop reads CASSLLLGQGTDTQYF. DNA for the CDR3: TGTGCCAGCAGCTTGTTGCTGGGACAGGGCACAGATACGCAGTATTTT. Drawing the rest from reference TRBV5-6 and TRBJ2-3, the complete variable domain is DAGVTQSPTHLIKTRGQQVTLRCSPKSGHDTVSWYQQALGQGPQFIFQYYEEEERQRGNFPDRFSGHQFPNYSSELNVNALLLGDSALYLCASSLLLGQGTDTQYFGPGTRLTVL.

This clone was seen a single time. V usage is TRBV5-1 and J usage is TRBJ2-7, with TRBD2 matching over 16 bases. The CDR3 extends over 16 amino acids. The V and J ends lost 3 bases and 5 bases, in that order; junction bases with no gene match: 5. Germline CDR1 SGHRS, CDR2 YFSETQ. CDR3 sequence reads: CASSWGLAGGPNEQYF. The CDR3 DNA sequence: TGCGCCAGCAGCTGGGGACTAGCGGGAGGGCCTAACGAGCAGTACTTC.